A selection of T cell receptor beta chains follows, all from one sample in a study of blood T cell repertoires in COVID-19. Assay used: immunoSEQ multiplex PCR; TCRdb lists only in-frame clones, some missing. The sample lists around 230,000 clones, more than 65% occurring once. Specimen: peripheral blood. Receptors were obtained from a man in his forties or fifties who had recovered from COVID-19. Each CDR3 is given with its conserved first and last residue. A D gene is named only where the DNA matches it firmly. Only part of the rows carry a size: once, few, many, or a class if the clone is expanded.

J gene | D gene | V gene | clone size | CDR3 protein | CDR3 DNA
TRBJ1-4 | . | TRBV2 | . | CASTHQKRPDEKLFF | TGTGCCAGCACCCACCAAAAGCGACCCGATGAAAAACTGTTTTTT
TRBJ1-5 | TRBD1 | TRBV27 | . | CASSLGQGGQPQHF | TGTGCCAGCAGTTTAGGACAGGGGGGTCAGCCCCAGCATTTT
TRBJ2-7 | TRBD2 | TRBV12-3/TRBV12-4 | . | CASLAGNSYEQYF | TGTGCCAGTCTAGCGGGCAACTCCTACGAGCAGTACTTC
TRBJ1-5 | . | TRBV6-1 | . | CASSEILGGSQPQHF | TGTGCCAGCAGTGAAATCTTGGGGGGGAGTCAGCCCCAGCATTTT
TRBJ1-2 | TRBD1 | TRBV19 | . | CASRPGGAYGYTF | TGTGCCAGTAGACCAGGGGGCGCCTATGGCTACACCTTC
TRBJ2-1 | . | TRBV10-3 | . | CAISELQGDEQFF | TGTGCCATCAGTGAGTTACAGGGCGATGAGCAGTTCTTC
TRBJ2-7 | . | TRBV3-1/TRBV3-2 | . | CASSQVRYIGEQYF | TGTGCCAGCAGCCAAGTGAGATACATCGGGGAGCAGTACTTC
TRBJ2-5 | TRBD2 | TRBV6-5 | once | CASRLTSGREETQYF | TGTGCCAGCAGACTAACTAGCGGGAGGGAAGAGACCCAGTACTTC
TRBJ2-3 | . | TRBV4-3 | few | CASSMEDEDPQYF | TGCGCCAGCAGTATGGAGGATGAGGACCCGCAGTATTTT
TRBJ2-7 | . | TRBV5-1 | . | CASSLAGQGREYF | TGCGCCAGCAGCTTGGCCGGGCAGGGAAGGGAGTACTTC
TRBJ2-5 | TRBD2 | TRBV6-2/TRBV6-3 | . | CASSWEGETQYF | TGTGCCAGCAGTTGGGAGGGAGAGACCCAGTACTTC
TRBJ2-2 | . | TRBV29-1 | once | CSVTDNPGELFF | TGCAGCGTCACCGACAACCCCGGGGAGCTGTTTTTT
TRBJ1-6 | . | TRBV14 | . | CASSQEEGWRSPLHF | TGTGCCAGCAGCCAGGAGGAGGGATGGCGGTCACCCCTCCACTTT
TRBJ1-4 | TRBD1 | TRBV19 | . | CATSGQGATNEKLFF | TGTGCCACCTCTGGACAGGGGGCAACTAATGAAAAACTGTTTTTT
TRBJ1-1 | . | TRBV14 | . | CASSQGRNTEAFF | TGTGCCAGCAGCCAAGGGAGAAACACTGAAGCTTTCTTT
TRBJ2-7 | TRBD1 | TRBV18 | . | CASHPGQGSYEQYF | TGTGCCAGCCATCCGGGACAGGGCTCCTACGAGCAGTACTTC
TRBJ2-2 | TRBD1 | TRBV6-5 | . | CASTRTGFSGELFF | TGTGCCAGCACCCGGACAGGGTTCAGCGGGGAGCTGTTTTTT
TRBJ2-3 | TRBD2 | TRBV10-3 | . | CAISEGLAGSTDTQYF | TGTGCCATCAGCGAGGGCCTAGCGGGGAGCACAGATACGCAGTATTTT
TRBJ2-7 | . | TRBV12-5 | . | CASGFSGSYEQYF | TGTGCTAGTGGTTTCTCGGGGTCGTACGAGCAGTACTTC
TRBJ2-3 | TRBD2 | TRBV12-5 | once | CASAPQLAGSTDTQYF | TGTGCTAGTGCCCCCCAACTAGCGGGCAGCACAGATACGCAGTATTTT
TRBJ2-7 | TRBD1 | TRBV5-4 | . | CASSYDRAEQYF | TGTGCCAGCAGTTACGACAGGGCCGAGCAGTACTTC
TRBJ2-1 | . | TRBV18 | . | CASSPPGSGVSYNEQFF | TGTGCCAGCTCACCACCGGGCTCGGGAGTTTCCTACAATGAGCAGTTCTTC
TRBJ2-2 | TRBD1 | TRBV4-3 | once | CASSQDEGGEAGELFF | TGCGCCAGCAGCCAAGATGAAGGGGGCGAGGCCGGGGAGCTGTTTTTT
TRBJ1-1 | TRBD1 | TRBV13 | . | CASSGRQGGYTEAFF | TGTGCCAGCAGCGGCCGACAGGGCGGGTACACTGAAGCTTTCTTT
TRBJ1-2 | . | TRBV6-5 | few | CASMGSLGYTF | TGTGCCAGCATGGGCTCGCTTGGCTACACCTTC
TRBJ1-6 | . | TRBV6-2/TRBV6-3 | . | CASSYAGASSYNSPLHF | TGTGCCAGCAGTTACGCAGGTGCGAGCTCCTATAATTCACCCCTCCACTTT
TRBJ1-2 | . | TRBV4-3 | . | CASSQDLRDTYYYGYTF | TGCGCCAGCAGCCAAGATCTTCGGGACACTTATTACTATGGCTACACCTTC
TRBJ1-3 | . | TRBV7-6 | . | CASSPPGGNGNTIYF | TGTGCCAGCAGCCCCCCCGGGGGGAACGGAAACACCATATATTTT